The 7 T cell receptor beta chains given below trace back to one sample, sequenced in a study of shared clonotypes between healthy human individuals. The table came from immunoSEQ multiplex PCR; TCRdb's copy has only in-frame clones and leaves some out. Found here are about a million clones, 70% to 80% of them singletons; the top ten hold roughly 0.82%. Sequencing used memory CD4+ T cells from PBMCs. Subset defined: CD45RA-negative fraction. These receptors were taken from a man in his late teens or twenties in good health. Some clones in this sample may be carry-over from other donors' samples.

The chain carries TRBV28 and TRBJ1-4; 9 bases match TRBD1. Per the germline V gene, CDR1 is MDHEN and CDR2 is SYDVKM. The CDR3 totals 16 residues. V was clipped by 6 bases and J by 4 bases; unmatched bases: 9. CDR3 loop: CASSPRQGGGNEKLFF. In nucleotides, the CDR3 is TGTGCCAGCAGCCCTAGACAGGGGGGGGGTAATGAAAAACTGTTTTTT.

J is TRBJ1-5 and V is TRBV28; no definite D call. The CDR3 sequence is 14 residues long. V lost 0 bases, J lost 0 bases, and 3 bases lay in between. CDR1 and CDR2 (germline): MDHEN, SYDVKM. Here the CDR3 DNA reads TGTGCCAGCAGTTTATGGGCTAGCAATCAGCCCCAGCATTTT. It encodes CASSLWASNQPQHF. Complete variable domain (other parts from reference TRBV28 and TRBJ1-5): DVKVTQSSRYLVKRTGEKVFLECVQDMDHENMFWYRQDPGLGLRLIYFSYDVKMKEKGDIPEGYSVSREKKERFSLILESASTNQTSMYLCASSLWASNQPQHFGDGTRLSIL.

About this clone itself: A much larger clone is a single base away; this may be a read error. This rearrangement joins TRBV7-9 to TRBJ2-7, with TRBD1 matching over 9 bases. V was pared by 4 bases and J by 0 bases, with 1 base of the junction left unmatched. Germline CDR1 SEHNR, CDR2 FQNEAQ (reference sequence). This CDR3 region has 14 residues. The CDR3 protein is CASSWDRDSYEQYF. Written as DNA, the CDR3 is TGTGCCAGCAGCTGGGACAGGGACTCCTACGAGCAGTACTTC.

The V gene is TRBV6-5, the J gene TRBJ2-7; no definite D call. V lost 7 bases, J lost 6 bases, and 10 bases lay in between. CDR1 is MNHEY, CDR2 SVGAGI, per germline. CDR3 size: 11 residues. The CDR3 loop reads CASTDRREQYF. CDR3 sequence (DNA): TGTGCCAGCACGGACCGACGCGAGCAGTACTTC.

Only a few counts were recorded for this clone. The gene calls are TRBV30 and TRBJ1-1; a possible D gene is TRBD1 (6 bases). V lost 7 bases and J lost 5, with 8 bases in between. Germline lookup yields CDR1 GTSNPN and CDR2 SVGIG (reference sequence). CDR3 length: 10 amino acids. For the CDR3, the DNA is TGTGCCTTAGGGGGGACTGAAGCTTTCTTT. This translates into CALGGTEAFF.

Here the CDR3 DNA reads TGTGCCAGCTCACAGGAAATTGCTGAGCAGTTCTTC. It yields the protein CASSQEIAEQFF. The V call is TRBV18, the J call TRBJ2-1, with D uncertain. Trimming shortened V by 4 bases and J by 9 bases, and 10 bases separated the two germline ends. This CDR3 has 12 amino acids. Germline loops: CDR1 KGHSH, CDR2 LQKENI.

The chain couples TRBV2 to TRBJ1-5; TRBD1 agrees at 7 bases. Germline V gene lookup returns CDR1 SNHLY and CDR2 FYNNEI. This CDR3 contains 15 residues. V lost 9 bases to trimming and J lost 1 base; unmatched junction nucleotides: 9. The CDR3 is CASKDRALSNQPQHF. CDR3 coding DNA: TGTGCCAGTAAAGACAGGGCTTTGAGCAATCAGCCCCAGCATTTT.